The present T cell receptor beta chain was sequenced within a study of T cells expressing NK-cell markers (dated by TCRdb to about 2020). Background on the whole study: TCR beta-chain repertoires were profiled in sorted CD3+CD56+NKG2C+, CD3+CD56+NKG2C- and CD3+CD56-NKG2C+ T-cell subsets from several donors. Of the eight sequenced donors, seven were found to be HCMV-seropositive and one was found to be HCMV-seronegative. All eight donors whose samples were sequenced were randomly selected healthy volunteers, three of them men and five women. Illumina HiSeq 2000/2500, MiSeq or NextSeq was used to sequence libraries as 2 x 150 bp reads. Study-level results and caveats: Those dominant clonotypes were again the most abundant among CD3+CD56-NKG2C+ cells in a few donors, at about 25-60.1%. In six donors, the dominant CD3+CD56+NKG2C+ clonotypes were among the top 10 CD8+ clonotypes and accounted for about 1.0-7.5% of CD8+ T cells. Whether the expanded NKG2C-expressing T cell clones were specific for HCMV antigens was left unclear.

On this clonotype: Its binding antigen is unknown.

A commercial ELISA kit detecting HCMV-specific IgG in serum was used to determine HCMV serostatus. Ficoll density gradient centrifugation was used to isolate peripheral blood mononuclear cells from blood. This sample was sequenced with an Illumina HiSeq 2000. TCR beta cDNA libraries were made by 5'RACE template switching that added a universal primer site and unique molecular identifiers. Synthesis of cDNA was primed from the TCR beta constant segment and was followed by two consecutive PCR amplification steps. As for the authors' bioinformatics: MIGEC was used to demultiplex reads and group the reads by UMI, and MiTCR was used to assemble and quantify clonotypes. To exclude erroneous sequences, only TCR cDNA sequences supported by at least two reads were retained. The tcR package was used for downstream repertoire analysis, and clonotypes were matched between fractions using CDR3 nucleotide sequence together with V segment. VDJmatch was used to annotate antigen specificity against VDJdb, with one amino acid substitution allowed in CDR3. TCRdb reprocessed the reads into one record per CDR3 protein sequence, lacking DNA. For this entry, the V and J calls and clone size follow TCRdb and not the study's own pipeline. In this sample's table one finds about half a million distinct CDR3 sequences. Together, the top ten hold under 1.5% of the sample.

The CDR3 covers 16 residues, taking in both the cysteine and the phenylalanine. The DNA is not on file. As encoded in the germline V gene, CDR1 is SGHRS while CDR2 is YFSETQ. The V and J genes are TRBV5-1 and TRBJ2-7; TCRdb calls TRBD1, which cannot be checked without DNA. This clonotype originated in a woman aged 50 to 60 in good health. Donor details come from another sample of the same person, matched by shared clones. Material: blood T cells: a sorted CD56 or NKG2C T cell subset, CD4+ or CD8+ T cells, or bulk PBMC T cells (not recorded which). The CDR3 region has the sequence CASSWNPTGTGYEQYF.